This record covers a single TCR beta chain. The entry originates in a study of ipilimumab plus nivolumab after autologous stem cell transplantation. Germline assignment: CDR1 SEHNR and CDR2 FQNEAQ (reference sequence). V was pared by 5 bases and J by 7 bases, with 18 bases between. The CDR3 loop spans 14 amino acids. Method: immunoSEQ multiplex PCR; TCRdb's copy keeps in-frame clones and lacks some. Of roughly 16,000 clones in the sample, about 80% are singletons; the top ten hold 23%. V is TRBV7-9 and J is TRBJ2-7, with D unclear. This sequence originates from a male donor with diffuse large B-cell lymphoma. The sample consisted of PBMCs, taken in a trial of ipilimumab plus nivolumab as post-transplant consolidation. This chain's CDR3 is CASSPSAGLREQYF. The CDR3 coding sequence is TGTGCCAGCAGCCCGAGCGCAGGATTAAGAGAGCAGTACTTC.